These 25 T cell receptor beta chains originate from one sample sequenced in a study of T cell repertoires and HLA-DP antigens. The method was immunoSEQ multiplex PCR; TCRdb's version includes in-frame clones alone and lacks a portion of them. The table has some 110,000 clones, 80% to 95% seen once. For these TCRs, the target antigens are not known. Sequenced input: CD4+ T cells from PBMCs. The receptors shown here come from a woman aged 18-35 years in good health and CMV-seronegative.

This CDR3 is CASSLDRPLQGKETQYF. CDR3 nucleotide sequence: TGTGCCAGCAGCTTAGATCGGCCCCTACAGGGGAAAGAGACCCAGTACTTC. The rearrangement links TRBV11-2 to TRBJ2-5; 7 bases fit TRBD1. The CDR3 extends over 17 amino acids. From germline, CDR1 is SGHAT and CDR2 FQNNGV. After removal of 0 bases from V and 3 bases from J, the junction contained 10 bases not matched to a gene.

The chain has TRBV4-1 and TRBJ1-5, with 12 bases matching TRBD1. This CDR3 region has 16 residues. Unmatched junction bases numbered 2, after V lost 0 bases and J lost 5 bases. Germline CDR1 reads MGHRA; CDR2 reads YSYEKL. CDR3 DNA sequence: TGCGCCAGCAGCCAAGAGGGACAGGGGGCGGATCAGCCCCAGCATTTT. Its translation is CASSQEGQGADQPQHF.

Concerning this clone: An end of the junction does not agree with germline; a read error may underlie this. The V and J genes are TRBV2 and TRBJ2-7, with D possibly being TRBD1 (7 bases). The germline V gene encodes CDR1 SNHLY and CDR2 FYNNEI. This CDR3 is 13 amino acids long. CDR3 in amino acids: CASSEAHRGGVNF. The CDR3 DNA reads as TGTGCCAGCAGTGAAGCACACAGGGGCGGGGTGAACTTC.

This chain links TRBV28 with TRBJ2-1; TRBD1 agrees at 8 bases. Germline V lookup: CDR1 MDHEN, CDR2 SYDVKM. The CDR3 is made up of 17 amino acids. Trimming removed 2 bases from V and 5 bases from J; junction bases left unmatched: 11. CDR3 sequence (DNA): TGTGCCAGCAGTTTACTTACGGGACAGGAGGGAAACAATGAGCAGTTCTTC. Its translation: CASSLLTGQEGNNEQFF.

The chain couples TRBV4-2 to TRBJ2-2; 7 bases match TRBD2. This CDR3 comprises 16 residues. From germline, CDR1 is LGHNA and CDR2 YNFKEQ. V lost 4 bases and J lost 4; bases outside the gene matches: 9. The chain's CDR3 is CASSRARRETTGELFF. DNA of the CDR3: TGTGCCAGCAGCCGAGCCAGGCGGGAGACCACCGGGGAGCTGTTTTTT.

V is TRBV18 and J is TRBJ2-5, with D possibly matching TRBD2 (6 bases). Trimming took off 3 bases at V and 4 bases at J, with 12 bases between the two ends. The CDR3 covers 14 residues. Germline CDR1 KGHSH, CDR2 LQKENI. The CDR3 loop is CASSPQGGGETQYF. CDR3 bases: TGTGCCAGCTCACCTCAGGGAGGTGGAGAGACCCAGTACTTC.

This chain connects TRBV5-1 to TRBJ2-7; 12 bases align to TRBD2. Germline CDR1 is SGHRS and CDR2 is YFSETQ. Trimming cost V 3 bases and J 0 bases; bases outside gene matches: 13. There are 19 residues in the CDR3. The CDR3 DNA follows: TGCGCCAGCAGCTCGCCGACTAGCGGGAGTCAAATTAGCTCCTACGAGCAGTACTTC. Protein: CASSSPTSGSQISSYEQYF.

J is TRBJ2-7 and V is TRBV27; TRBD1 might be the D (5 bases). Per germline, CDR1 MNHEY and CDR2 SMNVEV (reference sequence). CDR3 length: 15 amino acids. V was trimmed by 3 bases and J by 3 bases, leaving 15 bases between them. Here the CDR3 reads CASSFATARNYEQYF. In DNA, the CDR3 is TGTGCCAGCAGTTTTGCGACAGCTAGAAACTACGAGCAGTACTTC.

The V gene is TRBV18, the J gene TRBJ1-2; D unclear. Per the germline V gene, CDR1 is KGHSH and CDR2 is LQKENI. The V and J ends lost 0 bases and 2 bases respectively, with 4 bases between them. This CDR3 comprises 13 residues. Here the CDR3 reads CASSPPLNYGYTF. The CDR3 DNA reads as TGTGCCAGCTCACCACCGCTCAACTATGGCTACACCTTC.

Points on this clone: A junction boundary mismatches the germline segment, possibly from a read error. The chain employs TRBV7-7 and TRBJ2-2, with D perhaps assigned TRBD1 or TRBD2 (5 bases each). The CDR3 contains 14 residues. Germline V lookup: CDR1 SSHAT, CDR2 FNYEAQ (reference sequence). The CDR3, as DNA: TGTGCTAGCAGCCGGGGACCACACACCGGGGAGCTGTTTTTT. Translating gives CASSRGPHTGELFF. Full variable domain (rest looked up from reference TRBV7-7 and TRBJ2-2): GAGVSQSPRYKVTKRGQDVTLRCDPISSHATLYWYQQALGQGPEFLTYFNYEAQPDKSGLPSDRFSAERPEGSISTLTIQRTEQRDSAMYRCASSRGPHTGELFFGEGSRLTVL.

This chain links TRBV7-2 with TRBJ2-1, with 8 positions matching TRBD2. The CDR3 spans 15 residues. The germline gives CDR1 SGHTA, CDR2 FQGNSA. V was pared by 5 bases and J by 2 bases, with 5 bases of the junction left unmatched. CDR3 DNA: TGTGCCAGCAGCCTGACTAGCGCCCCCTACAATGAGCAGTTCTTC. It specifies CASSLTSAPYNEQFF. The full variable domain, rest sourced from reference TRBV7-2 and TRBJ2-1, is GAGVSQSPSNKVTEKGKDVELRCDPISGHTALYWYRQSLGQGLEFLIYFQGNSAPDKSGLPSDRFSAERTGGSVSTLTIQRTQQEDSAVYLCASSLTSAPYNEQFFGPGTRLTVL.

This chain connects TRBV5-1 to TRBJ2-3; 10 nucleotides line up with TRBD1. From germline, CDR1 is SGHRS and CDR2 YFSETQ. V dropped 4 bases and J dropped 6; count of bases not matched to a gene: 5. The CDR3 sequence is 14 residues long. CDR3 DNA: TGCGCCAGCAGCCTGGGACAGGGGCTTGATACGCAGTATTTT. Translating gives CASSLGQGLDTQYF.

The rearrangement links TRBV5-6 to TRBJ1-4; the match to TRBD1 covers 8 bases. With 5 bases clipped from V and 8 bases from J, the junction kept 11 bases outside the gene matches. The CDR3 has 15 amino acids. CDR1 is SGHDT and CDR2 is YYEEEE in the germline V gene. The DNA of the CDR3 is TGTGCCAGCAGTACAGGACAGGGTGTTCGGGAAAAACTGTTTTTT. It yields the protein CASSTGQGVREKLFF. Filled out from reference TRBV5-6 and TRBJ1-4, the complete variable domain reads DAGVTQSPTHLIKTRGQQVTLRCSPKSGHDTVSWYQQALGQGPQFIFQYYEEEERQRGNFPDRFSGHQFPNYSSELNVNALLLGDSALYLCASSTGQGVREKLFFGSGTQLSVL.

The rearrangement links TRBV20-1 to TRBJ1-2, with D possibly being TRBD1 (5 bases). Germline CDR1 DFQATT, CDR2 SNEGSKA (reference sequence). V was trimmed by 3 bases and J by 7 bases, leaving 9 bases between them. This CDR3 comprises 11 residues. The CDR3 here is CSASQGGGYTF. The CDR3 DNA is TGCAGTGCTAGCCAGGGCGGTGGCTACACCTTC.

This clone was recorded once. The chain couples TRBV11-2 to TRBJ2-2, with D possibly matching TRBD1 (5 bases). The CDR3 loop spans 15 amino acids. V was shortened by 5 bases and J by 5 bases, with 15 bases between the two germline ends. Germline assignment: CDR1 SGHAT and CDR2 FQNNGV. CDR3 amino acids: CASSLGVVRTGELFF. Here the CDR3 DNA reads TGTGCCAGCAGCCTAGGGGTTGTCCGGACCGGGGAGCTGTTTTTT.

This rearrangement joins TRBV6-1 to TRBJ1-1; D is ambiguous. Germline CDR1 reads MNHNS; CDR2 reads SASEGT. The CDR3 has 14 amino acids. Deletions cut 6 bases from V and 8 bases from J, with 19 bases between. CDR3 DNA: TGTGCCAGCAGCCCTTTGGCGAGGGTCGCCGAAGCTTTCTTT. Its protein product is CASSPLARVAEAFF.

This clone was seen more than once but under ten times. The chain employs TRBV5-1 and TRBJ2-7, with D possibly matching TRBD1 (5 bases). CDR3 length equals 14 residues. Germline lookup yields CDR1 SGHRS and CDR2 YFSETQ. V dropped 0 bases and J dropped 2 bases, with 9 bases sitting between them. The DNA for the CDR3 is TGCGCCAGCAGCTTGGTTCAGGGAACCTACGAGCAGTACTTC. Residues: CASSLVQGTYEQYF.

This chain's CDR3 is CASSLRWEQYV. The CDR3 nucleotides read TGCGCCAGCAGCTTGAGGTGGGAGCAGTACGTC. The chain is built from TRBV5-1 and TRBJ2-7; D gene ambiguous. Germline CDR1 is SGHRS and CDR2 is YFSETQ. The V end lost 1 base, the J end lost 7 bases, and 6 bases lay between the germline ends. This CDR3 has 11 residues.

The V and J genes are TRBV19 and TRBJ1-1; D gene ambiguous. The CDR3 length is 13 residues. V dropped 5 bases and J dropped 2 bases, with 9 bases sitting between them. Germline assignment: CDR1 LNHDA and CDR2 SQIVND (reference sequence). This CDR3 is CASSLTRNTEAFF. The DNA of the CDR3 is TGTGCCAGTAGTTTAACACGAAACACTGAAGCTTTCTTT.

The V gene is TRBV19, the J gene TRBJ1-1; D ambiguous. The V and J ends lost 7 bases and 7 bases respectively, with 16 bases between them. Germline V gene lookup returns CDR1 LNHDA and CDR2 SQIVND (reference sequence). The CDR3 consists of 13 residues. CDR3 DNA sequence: TGTGCCAGTACCCCTCGGCGGGGTTTTGAAGCTTTCTTT. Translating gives CASTPRRGFEAFF.

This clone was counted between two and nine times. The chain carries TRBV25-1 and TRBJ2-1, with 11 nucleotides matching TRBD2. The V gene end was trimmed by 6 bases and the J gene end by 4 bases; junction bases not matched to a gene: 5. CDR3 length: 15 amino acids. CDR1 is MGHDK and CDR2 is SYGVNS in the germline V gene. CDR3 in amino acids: CASSDSGRGYNEQFF. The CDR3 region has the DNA TGTGCCAGCAGCGATAGCGGGAGGGGTTACAATGAGCAGTTCTTC.

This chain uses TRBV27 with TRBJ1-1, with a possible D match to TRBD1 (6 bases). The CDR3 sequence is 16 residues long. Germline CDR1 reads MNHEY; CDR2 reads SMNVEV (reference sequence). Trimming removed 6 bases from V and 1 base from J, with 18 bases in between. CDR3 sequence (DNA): TGTGCCAGCAGCTATCTCGGGACAACCCCGAACACTGAAGCTTTCTTT. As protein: CASSYLGTTPNTEAFF.

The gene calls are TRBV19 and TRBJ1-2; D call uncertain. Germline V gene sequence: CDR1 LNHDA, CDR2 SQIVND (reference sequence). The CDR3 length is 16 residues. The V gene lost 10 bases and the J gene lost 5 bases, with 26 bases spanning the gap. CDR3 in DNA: TGTGCCACCGCCCCTCAAAGTTCACCTGGGGTGTATGGCTACACCTTC. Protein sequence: CATAPQSSPGVYGYTF.

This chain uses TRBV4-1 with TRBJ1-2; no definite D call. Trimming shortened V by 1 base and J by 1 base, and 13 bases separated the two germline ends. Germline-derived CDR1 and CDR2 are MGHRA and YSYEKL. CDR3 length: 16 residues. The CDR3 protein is CASSQGFARLNYGYTF. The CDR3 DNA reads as TGCGCCAGCAGCCAAGGATTCGCACGCCTTAACTATGGCTACACCTTC.

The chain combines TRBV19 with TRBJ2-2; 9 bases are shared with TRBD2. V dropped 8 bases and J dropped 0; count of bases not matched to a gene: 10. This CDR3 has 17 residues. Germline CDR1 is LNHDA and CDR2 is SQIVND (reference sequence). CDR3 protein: CASPISAGGSNTGELFF. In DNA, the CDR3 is TGTGCCAGTCCCATATCAGCGGGGGGCTCGAACACCGGGGAGCTGTTTTTT.